This TCR beta chain was observed in a study of blood T cell repertoires in COVID-19. Data came from immunoSEQ multiplex PCR; TCRdb stores just in-frame clones and leaves some out. The data show approximately 70,000 clones, 88% seen once. The sequenced sample was peripheral blood. The clonotype originates from a human donor in a cohort sampled during active COVID-19.

The CDR3 region is CASSFRQGDNEQFF. CDR3 in DNA: TGTGCCAGCAGCTTCAGACAGGGAGACAATGAGCAGTTCTTC. This rearrangement joins TRBV27 to TRBJ2-1, with TRBD1 matching 7 bases. This CDR3 has 14 amino acids. Germline CDR1 and CDR2: MNHEY and SMNVEV (reference sequence). J was trimmed by 5 bases and V by 6 bases; bases with no gene match: 7.